The 7 T cell receptor beta chains reported below all come from one sample, sequenced in a study of blood T cell repertoires in COVID-19. Assay: immunoSEQ multiplex PCR; the TCRdb copy retains only in-frame clones and omits some. The sample includes just over 650,000 clones, 70% to 90% of them seen just once. Sequences were obtained from peripheral blood. Receptor source: a woman aged 18 to 35 with acute or convalescent COVID-19.

About this clone itself: The junction departs from germline at one end; a sequencing error may be responsible. The chain links TRBV20-1 to TRBJ1-2; D gene ambiguous. This CDR3 is 11 amino acids long. Germline V gives CDR1 DFQATT, CDR2 SNEGSKA (reference sequence). The CDR3 nucleotides are TGCAGTGCTAGAGATCGGGAACGCCACCCCTTC. The encoded protein is CSARDRERHPF.

This chain uses TRBV6-2 or TRBV6-3 with TRBJ1-1, with a weak D call TRBD1 (6 bases). The germline V gene encodes CDR1 MNHEY and CDR2 SVGEGT. Trimming took 0 bases from V and 5 from J, leaving 16 bases between them. The CDR3 loop spans 16 amino acids. The CDR3 sequence: CASSYSDGGLGTEAFF. CDR3 sequence (DNA): TGTGCCAGCAGTTACTCGGATGGGGGCCTCGGGACTGAAGCTTTCTTT.

The chain has TRBV24-1 and TRBJ1-1, with 7 bases fitting TRBD1. The CDR3 runs 16 residues. J was trimmed by 4 bases and V by 2 bases; bases with no gene match: 9. CDR1 and CDR2 from the germline V gene are KGHDR and SFDVKD. CDR3 amino acids: CATSDSPRTGITEAFF. DNA of the CDR3: TGTGCCACCAGTGATTCTCCCCGGACAGGTATCACTGAAGCTTTCTTT.

This rearrangement joins TRBV6-2 or TRBV6-3 to TRBJ2-5, with 11 bases matching TRBD2. With V trimmed by 6 bases and J by 3 bases, 6 bases remained unmatched. The CDR3 has 15 amino acids. Germline-derived CDR1 and CDR2 are MNHEY and SVGEGT. In nucleotides, the CDR3 is TGTGCCAGCAGCAGGAGACTAGCGGGGAAAGAGACCCAGTACTTC. It translates to CASSRRLAGKETQYF.

V is TRBV7-2 and J is TRBJ1-2; D is possibly TRBD1 (5 bases). This CDR3 has 13 residues. Germline assignment: CDR1 SGHTA and CDR2 FQGNSA. V gave up 5 bases and J gave up 2 bases, with 9 bases separating them. The CDR3 bases are TGTGCCAGCAGCCCGACAGTGAACTATGGCTACACCTTC. Translation: CASSPTVNYGYTF.

The gene calls are TRBV7-9 and TRBJ1-3, with D perhaps matching TRBD1 (6 bases). Trimming stripped 5 bases from V and 6 bases from J, with 11 bases between. This CDR3 region has 13 residues. Per germline, CDR1 SEHNR and CDR2 FQNEAQ (reference sequence). CDR3 region: CASSGGQENTIYF. In DNA, the CDR3 is TGTGCCAGCAGCGGGGGACAAGAAAACACCATATATTTT.

The chain recombines TRBV7-3 with TRBJ1-1; 7 positions agree with TRBD1. The J segment lost 4 bases and the V segment lost 2 bases, leaving 7 bases of the junction unmatched. Germline V CDR1 and CDR2: SGHTA, FQGTGA. CDR3 length equals 15 residues. CDR3 protein: CASSLAGQSGTEAFF. As DNA, the CDR3 is TGTGCCAGCAGCTTAGCGGGACAGTCGGGCACTGAAGCTTTCTTT.